This T cell receptor (beta chain) was captured in a study of shared clonotypes between healthy human individuals. Findings and limits, study-wide: Larger estimated richness was generally seen in naive subsets than in memory subsets. Among donors, clonotype sharing was expected to be affected by sequencing depth.

Every immunoSEQ plate was one replicate of a subset's evenly spread DNA. Some clones are missing from TCRdb's copy, which holds only in-frame ones; the method was immunoSEQ multiplex PCR. The sample has approximately 530,000 clones, more than 95% seen once. The V gene's germline CDR1 is SGHRS and CDR2 YFSETQ. The CDR3 contains 17 residues. The ends were cut back, 4 bases at V and 3 bases at J, with 20 bases in the middle. Comment on this clone: Its specificity is not known.

The V gene is TRBV5-1, the J gene TRBJ2-4; D may be TRBD1 (5 bases). What was sequenced was naive CD4+ T cells sorted from blood. Regarding subset: CD45RA+ positively selected. The sequence came from a woman aged 25 to 39 in good health. The DNA for the CDR3 is TGCGCCAGCAGCCCCAGGGCGGCAGGGTATGGCAAAAACATTCAGTACTTC. Amino acids: CASSPRAAGYGKNIQYF.